This passage covers 21 T cell receptor beta chains from one sample sequenced in a study of CD8+CD57+ T cells in acquired aplastic anemia. CDR3 and TCR beta VDJ profiling relied on genomic DNA as the template. TCRdb re-called the reads with MiXCR, one entry per CDR3 protein. Of roughly 86,000 distinct CDR3 sequences detected, around 42% appear once; the ten largest clones hold 60% to 75%. The specimen sequenced was sorted CD4+, CD8+, or CD8+CD57+ T cells (not recorded which) from PBMCs. Receptors originate from a human donor in good health, serving as a control.

The chain couples TRBV10-3 to TRBJ1-2; a possible D gene is TRBD1 (6 bases). The CDR3 consists of 14 residues. Trimming shortened V by 2 bases and J by 5 bases, and 12 bases separated the two germline ends. CDR1 is ENHRY and CDR2 is SYGVKD in the germline V gene. In nucleotides, the CDR3 is TGTGCCATCAGTGAGAGGGGGGACCAGTATGGCTACACCTTC. This codes for CAISERGDQYGYTF.

This clonotype was observed a handful of times. The chain couples TRBV25-1 to TRBJ2-3; weak D call: TRBD2 (6 bases). The CDR3 spans 11 residues. Germline V lookup: CDR1 MGHDK, CDR2 SYGVNS. The V gene lost 8 bases and the J gene lost 5 bases, with 8 bases spanning the gap. This chain's CDR3 is CASRAGDTQYF. The CDR3 DNA follows: TGTGCCAGCCGAGCGGGAGATACGCAGTATTTT.

In its sample, this clonotype was seen once. The gene calls are TRBV11-2 and TRBJ1-2, with 7 bases fitting TRBD1. Germline V gives CDR1 SGHAT, CDR2 FQNNGV. V was clipped by 5 bases and J by 5 bases; unmatched bases: 14. This CDR3 spans 16 amino acids. This CDR3 is CASSLTTGQAAYGYTF. Here the CDR3 DNA reads TGTGCCAGCAGCCTCACTACTGGACAGGCAGCGTATGGCTACACCTTC. Full variable domain (remainder filled in from reference TRBV11-2 and TRBJ1-2): EAGVAQSPRYKIIEKRQSVAFWCNPISGHATLYWYQQILGQGPKLLIQFQNNGVVDDSQLPKDRFSAERLKGVDSTLKIQPAKLEDSAVYLCASSLTTGQAAYGYTFGSGTRLTVV.

A word on this clonotype: At one of its ends the junction is not consistent with the germline gene, which may arise from a read error. The rearrangement joins TRBV24-1 to TRBJ2-3; D is uncertain. CDR1 and CDR2 from the germline V gene are KGHDR and SFDVKD. CDR3 length: 14 amino acids. CDR3 nucleotide sequence: TGTGCCACCAGTGATGCTGCCCGAACAGATACGCAGTACTTT. Translating gives CATSDAARTDTQYF.

This rearrangement joins TRBV24-1 to TRBJ2-3; D possibly corresponds to TRBD2 (5 bases). Trimming removed 3 bases from V and 2 bases from J, with 11 bases in between. CDR3 length: 15 amino acids. Germline CDR1 is KGHDR and CDR2 is SFDVKD. CDR3 sequence reads: CATSDELDLTDTQYF. In DNA form, the CDR3 reads TGTGCCACCAGTGATGAACTAGACCTCACAGATACGCAGTATTTT.

The rearrangement joins TRBV24-1 to TRBJ2-3, with TRBD1 matching over 7 bases. Germline V gives CDR1 KGHDR, CDR2 SFDVKD. The CDR3 has 16 residues. With V trimmed by 3 bases and J by 2 bases, 7 bases remained unmatched. CDR3 loop: CATSDPGTDHTDTQYF. CDR3 bases: TGTGCCACCAGTGATCCTGGGACAGACCACACAGATACGCAGTATTTT.

This clonotype has only a few counts. The gene calls are TRBV19 and TRBJ2-7; 10 bases are shared with TRBD1. Trimming took 6 bases from V and 3 from J; bases not matched to a gene: 5. The V gene's germline CDR1 is LNHDA and CDR2 SQIVND (reference sequence). CDR3 length: 14 amino acids. CDR3 region: CASSWTGGIYEQYF. The CDR3, as DNA: TGTGCCAGTAGCTGGACAGGGGGGATCTACGAGCAGTACTTC.

Of note for this clonotype: Since no conserved phenylalanine or tryptophan closes the CDR3, a read error is the likely cause. The genes are TRBV25-1 and TRBJ2-7; D is ambiguous. Trimming left V 5 bases short and J 3 bases short, with 17 bases between. Germline V gene sequence: CDR1 MGHDK, CDR2 SYGVNS. The CDR3 spans 15 residues. The CDR3 protein is CASSKSSAADYEQYL. DNA for the CDR3: TGTGCCAGCAGTAAATCTTCGGCGGCTGACTACGAGCAGTACCTC.

The chain uses TRBV2 and TRBJ2-7; the D gene could be TRBD1 or TRBD2 (5 bases each). Trimming cost V 6 bases and J 5 bases, with 11 bases left between them. CDR1 is SNHLY, CDR2 FYNNEI, per germline. The CDR3 totals 12 residues. The CDR3 DNA reads TGTGCCAGCAGGAGTGGGGGAAACGAGCAGTACGTC. It translates to CASRSGGNEQYV.

Only one count was recorded for this clonotype. The chain has TRBV19 and TRBJ1-1; D not resolved. CDR1 and CDR2 from the germline V gene are LNHDA and SQIVND (reference sequence). V was cut by 5 bases and J by 1 base, with 8 bases left in between. This CDR3 region has 13 residues. The CDR3 sequence: CASSPTRNTEAFF. CDR3 in DNA: TGTGCCAGTAGTCCGACTAGGAACACTGAAGCTTTCTTT. The entire variable domain, with the rest obtained from reference TRBV19 and TRBJ1-1, is as follows: DGGITQSPKYLFRKEGQNVTLSCEQNLNHDAMYWYRQDPGQGLRLIYYSQIVNDFQKGDIAEGYSVSREKKESFPLTVTSAQKNPTAFYLCASSPTRNTEAFFGQGTRLTVV.

The V and J genes are TRBV5-1 and TRBJ1-4, with TRBD1 matching over 9 bases. V lost 0 bases and J lost 4; bases outside the gene matches: 4. Germline-derived CDR1 and CDR2 are SGHRS and YFSETQ. CDR3 length: 16 amino acids. CDR3 sequence (DNA): TGCGCCAGCAGCTTGGACAGGGGGCCCTATAATGAAAAACTGTTTTTT. Translation gives CASSLDRGPYNEKLFF.

This clonotype was picked up many times. V and J are TRBV24-1 and TRBJ1-2, with no clear D. V was clipped by 1 base and J by 2 bases, with 7 bases between them. Germline CDR1 and CDR2: KGHDR and SFDVKD. The CDR3 has 14 residues. CDR3 bases: TGTGCCACCAGTGATTTAGGGCGGAACTATGGCTACACCTTC. Protein sequence: CATSDLGRNYGYTF.

This clonotype was recorded at least ten times. This CDR3 reads CASSVIGGASTDTQYF. CDR3 sequence (DNA): TGTGCCAGTAGCGTAATTGGGGGGGCAAGCACAGATACGCAGTATTTT. The chain joins TRBV19 to TRBJ2-3; a weak D match, TRBD2 (7 bases). The V gene's germline CDR1 is LNHDA and CDR2 SQIVND (reference sequence). This CDR3 has 16 residues. Trimming cost V 6 bases and J 0 bases, with 16 bases left between them.

This clonotype was counted at least ten times. This rearrangement joins TRBV13 to TRBJ1-1; 7 nucleotides agree with TRBD1. Germline-derived CDR1 and CDR2 are PRHDT and FYEKMQ (reference sequence). CDR3 length equals 14 residues. V dropped 4 bases and J dropped 5; count of bases not matched to a gene: 7. The CDR3 loop is CASSSKGARTEAFF. For the CDR3, the DNA is TGTGCCAGCAGCTCAAAGGGGGCACGGACTGAAGCTTTCTTT.

This clonotype was seen at least ten times. This chain links TRBV19 with TRBJ2-3, with D possibly TRBD2 on 7 matching bases. The V and J ends lost 3 bases and 5 bases respectively, with 12 bases between them. The germline V gene encodes CDR1 LNHDA and CDR2 SQIVND (reference sequence). This CDR3 region has 14 residues. In nucleotides, the CDR3 is TGTGCCAGTAGTATGGGAGGGGGGGTAGATACGCAGTATTTT. Translation: CASSMGGGVDTQYF.

This chain links TRBV11-2 with TRBJ2-5; no clear D. Germline V gene data show CDR1 as SGHAT and CDR2 as FQNNGV. Trimming removed 4 bases from V and 4 bases from J, with 16 bases in between. The CDR3 has 15 amino acids. This chain's CDR3 is CASSSTVGDPETQYF. CDR3 DNA: TGTGCCAGCAGCTCAACGGTCGGAGATCCAGAGACCCAGTACTTC.

This clonotype has more than one count but fewer than ten. This chain uses TRBV7-9 with TRBJ1-3; D ambiguous. With 6 bases removed from V and 4 bases from J, the gap between germline ends came to 7 bases. Germline lookup yields CDR1 SEHNR and CDR2 FQNEAQ (reference sequence). The CDR3 has 12 amino acids. The CDR3 DNA sequence: TGTGCCAGCAGGCTCCCGGGAAACACCATATATTTT. It yields the protein CASRLPGNTIYF. Full variable domain (rest looked up from reference TRBV7-9 and TRBJ1-3): DTGVSQNPRHKITKRGQNVTFRCDPISEHNRLYWYRQTLGQGPEFLTYFQNEAQLEKSRLLSDRFSAERPKGSFSTLEIQRTEQGDSAMYLCASRLPGNTIYFGEGSWLTVV.

V and J are TRBV25-1 and TRBJ2-3, with 13 bases matching TRBD2. This CDR3 is 15 amino acids long. Germline V lookup: CDR1 MGHDK, CDR2 SYGVNS. Unmatched junction bases numbered 7, after V lost 8 bases and J lost 5 bases. The CDR3 DNA reads TGTGCCAGCCCCGGACTAGCGGGAGAAGTAGATACGCAGTATTTT. The encoded protein is CASPGLAGEVDTQYF.

This clonotype showed up just a few times. The chain is built from TRBV24-1 and TRBJ1-5; 8 nucleotides line up with TRBD1. Germline CDR1 is KGHDR and CDR2 is SFDVKD. The CDR3 sequence is 13 residues long. V shed 3 bases, J shed 11 bases, and the junction held 5 bases outside the gene matches. The CDR3 loop reads CATSDPGGKAQHF. The CDR3 DNA is TGTGCCACCAGTGATCCAGGGGGCAAGGCCCAGCATTTT.

The chain recombines TRBV7-9 with TRBJ2-3; a weak D match, TRBD2 (5 bases). The V gene's germline CDR1 is SEHNR and CDR2 FQNEAQ (reference sequence). Trimming removed 2 bases at V and 6 bases at J, with 6 bases between. The CDR3 contains 12 residues. The CDR3 loop is CASSLTSDTQYF. The CDR3 DNA sequence: TGTGCCAGCAGCTTAACTAGTGATACGCAGTATTTT.

This clonotype was detected a few times. The V and J genes are TRBV27 and TRBJ1-2; 8 bases are a match to TRBD1. The germline V gene encodes CDR1 MNHEY and CDR2 SMNVEV (reference sequence). The CDR3 is 15 residues long. With V trimmed by 5 bases and J by 7 bases, 12 bases remained unmatched. CDR3 coding DNA: TGTGCCAGCAGTAGGCCGGGACAGGAGTTGGGTGGCTACACCTTC. Translated, it gives CASSRPGQELGGYTF.